These 27 T cell receptor beta chains were all obtained from the same sample, sequenced in a study of T cells in Graves' hyperthyroidism and ophthalmopathy. Amplification of TCR beta CDR3 regions was performed using RNA transcripts as template. First-round RT-PCR targeting the TCR CDR3 was performed with the HTBI primer set. TCRdb analysed the multiplex PCR reads with MiXCR anew, one entry per CDR3 protein. This table has fewer than 350,000 distinct CDR3 sequences, 20% to 25% appearing once. Sequencing was performed on blood. The source is a woman aged 50 to 60 with Graves' hyperthyroidism.

The V gene is TRBV9, the J gene TRBJ1-6, with a weak D call TRBD1 (5 bases). The CDR3 spans 16 residues. Trimming left V 0 bases short and J 2 bases short, with 9 bases between. CDR1 and CDR2 (germline): SGDLS, YYNGEE. The CDR3 DNA is TGTGCCAGCAGCGTAGCAGGGACGGCCTATAATTCACCCCTCCACTTT. Amino acid sequence: CASSVAGTAYNSPLHF.

This clonotype was seen ten or more times. The chain has TRBV7-9 and TRBJ2-5; TRBD2 matches at 10 bases. Trimming took 3 bases from V and 4 from J; bases not matched to a gene: 8. Germline CDR1 and CDR2: SEHNR and FQNEAQ (reference sequence). The CDR3 totals 16 residues. The CDR3 nucleotides are TGTGCCAGCAGCTTTCGTAGCGGGGGGCCGGGAGAGACCCAGTACTTC. Protein sequence: CASSFRSGGPGETQYF.

In its sample, this clonotype was seen many times. The gene calls are TRBV6-1 and TRBJ2-4; 7 nucleotides match TRBD1. The V segment lost 6 bases and the J segment 2 bases; nucleotides outside the gene matches: 7. The CDR3 sequence is 15 residues long. From germline, CDR1 is MNHNS and CDR2 SASEGT. The CDR3: CASRRQGDPKNIQYF. DNA of the CDR3: TGTGCCAGCAGGCGTCAGGGGGACCCCAAAAACATTCAGTACTTC.

In its sample, this clonotype was seen a few times. This chain links TRBV29-1 with TRBJ1-2, with D hard to call. V was trimmed by 6 bases and J by 0 bases, leaving 8 bases between them. CDR3 length equals 12 residues. CDR1 is SQVTM and CDR2 is ANQGSEA in the germline V gene. CDR3 nucleotide sequence: TGCAGCGTGCCCAGAGCTAACTATGGCTACACCTTC. Its protein product is CSVPRANYGYTF.

This clonotype appeared a few times. A single base separates this from a much larger clone, so it may be a read error. This chain links TRBV28 with TRBJ1-1; D remains unclear. Germline CDR1 reads MDHEN; CDR2 reads SYDVKM. CDR3 length: 11 residues. V shed 10 bases and J shed 0 bases, with 6 bases lying between them. The CDR3 bases are TGTGCCACCCTCCTGAACACTGAAGCTTTCTTT. This sequence encodes CATLLNTEAFF. Using reference TRBV28 and TRBJ1-1 for the parts outside the CDR3, the full variable domain is DVKVTQSSRYLVKRTGEKVFLECVQDMDHENMFWYRQDPGLGLRLIYFSYDVKMKEKGDIPEGYSVSREKKERFSLILESASTNQTSMYLCATLLNTEAFFGQGTRLTVV.

This clonotype was counted many times. This chain uses TRBV30 with TRBJ2-1, with 13 bases fitting TRBD2. Germline V gene data show CDR1 as GTSNPN and CDR2 as SVGIG (reference sequence). The length of the CDR3 is 15 residues. With V trimmed by 2 bases and J by 8 bases, 6 bases remained unmatched. CDR3 nucleotides: TGTGCCTGGAGTCGGACTAGCGGGAGCGGCTATGAGCAGTTCTTC. Protein product: CAWSRTSGSGYEQFF.

This sequence joins TRBV28 and TRBJ1-2; 7 nucleotides line up with TRBD1. Germline V gene sequence: CDR1 MDHEN, CDR2 SYDVKM. There are 14 residues in the CDR3. V gave up 6 bases and J gave up 1 base; unmatched junction bases: 5. CDR3 DNA sequence: TGTGCCAGCAGGCTAAGACAGGGTAACTATGGCTACACCTTC. This encodes CASRLRQGNYGYTF.

This clonotype turned up a few times. The V call is TRBV30, the J call TRBJ2-3, with a tentative D call TRBD2 (6 bases). This CDR3 contains 13 residues. Germline CDR1 GTSNPN, CDR2 SVGIG (reference sequence). Trimming took 3 bases from V and 1 from J, leaving 8 bases between them. The DNA for the CDR3 is TGTGCCTGGAGATTAGCGGGCACAGATACGCAGTATTTT. Protein: CAWRLAGTDTQYF.

This clonotype has a count of ten or more. This chain links TRBV7-2 with TRBJ1-1; no clear D gene. Germline V lookup: CDR1 SGHTA, CDR2 FQGNSA. The CDR3 covers 16 residues. Between the trimmed V and J ends, which lost 5 bases and 1 base, there was a span of 17 bases. The CDR3 spells CASSPRLANPNTEAFF. In DNA, the CDR3 is TGTGCCAGCAGCCCACGACTAGCGAACCCGAACACTGAAGCTTTCTTT.

CDR3: CASSIDRSNYGYTF. The DNA of the CDR3 is TGTGCCAGTAGTATCGACAGGAGTAACTATGGCTACACCTTC. This rearrangement joins TRBV19 to TRBJ1-2; D perhaps matches TRBD1 (6 bases). CDR1 LNHDA and CDR2 SQIVND come from the germline V gene (reference sequence). The CDR3 runs to 14 residues. With 3 bases removed from V and 1 base from J, the gap between germline ends came to 9 bases.

This clonotype was seen at least ten times. The chain uses TRBV6-2 or TRBV6-3 and TRBJ2-7, with a possible D match to TRBD1 (6 bases). CDR3 length: 13 residues. Trimming took off 8 bases at V and 0 bases at J, with 11 bases between the two ends. Germline V gene lookup returns CDR1 MNHEY and CDR2 SVGEGT. The CDR3 DNA reads as TGTGCCAGCTCGGGACAAAACTCCTACGAGCAGTACTTC. Residues: CASSGQNSYEQYF.

There are many counts of this clonotype. CDR3 sequence: CASSAQTGGTYEQYF. The CDR3 coding sequence is TGTGCCAGCAGCGCCCAGACAGGAGGGACCTACGAGCAGTACTTC. This chain joins TRBV7-9 and TRBJ2-7; the D gene could be TRBD1 or TRBD2 (6 bases each). There are 15 residues in the CDR3. With 5 bases removed from V and 2 bases from J, the gap between germline ends came to 16 bases. CDR1 is SEHNR, CDR2 FQNEAQ, per germline (reference sequence).

This rearrangement joins TRBV30 to TRBJ2-1; 8 bases agree with TRBD2. V shed 0 bases and J 7 bases; nucleotides not matched to a gene: 5. Germline loops: CDR1 GTSNPN, CDR2 SVGIG (reference sequence). CDR3 length: 14 residues. The CDR3 loop reads CAWSVQRGHNEQFF. The CDR3 DNA reads TGTGCCTGGAGTGTACAGCGGGGGCATAATGAGCAGTTCTTC.

This clonotype occurred many times. CDR3 amino acids: CASSNIPGVVQETQYF. For the CDR3, the DNA is TGTGCCAGCAGTAATATACCAGGGGTTGTCCAAGAGACCCAGTACTTC. The chain combines TRBV7-9 with TRBJ2-5; maybe TRBD1 (6 bases). Germline CDR1 SEHNR, CDR2 FQNEAQ (reference sequence). The CDR3 sequence is 16 residues long. V lost 6 bases and J 1 base, leaving 18 bases between the germline ends. Full variable domain (outside the CDR3, taken from reference TRBV7-9 and TRBJ2-5): DTGVSQNPRHKITKRGQNVTFRCDPISEHNRLYWYRQTLGQGPEFLTYFQNEAQLEKSRLLSDRFSAERPKGSFSTLEIQRTEQGDSAMYLCASSNIPGVVQETQYFGPGTRLLVL.

This clonotype was picked up many times. The chain is built from TRBV20-1 and TRBJ2-7; D is possibly TRBD2 (6 bases). The germline V gene has CDR1 DFQATT and CDR2 SNEGSKA (reference sequence). Trimming removed 3 bases from V and 3 bases from J, with 21 bases in between. The CDR3 is 16 residues long. In DNA form, the CDR3 reads TGCAGTGCTAGGGTTCCGGGGCGGGGAAACCTCTACGAGCAGTACTTC. It codes for CSARVPGRGNLYEQYF.

With respect to this clonotype: This may be a read error, as it is one base from a much larger clone. The genes are TRBV27 and TRBJ1-1, with TRBD1 matching over 9 bases. Germline CDR1 reads MNHEY; CDR2 reads SMNVEV (reference sequence). This CDR3 contains 14 residues. In nucleotides, the CDR3 is TGTACCAGCCGAAGGGGACAGGGATTGCCTGAAGCTTTCTTT. The encoded protein is CTSRRGQGLPEAFF.

CDR3 in DNA: TGTGCCAGCAGCTTGGCCGGGACTATTACCTACGAGCAGTACTTC. Translating gives CASSLAGTITYEQYF. The rearrangement uses TRBV5-4 and TRBJ2-7, with 7 bases lining up with TRBD2. Germline CDR1 and CDR2: SGHNT and YYREEE (reference sequence). The CDR3 extends over 15 amino acids. Trimming at V came to 0 bases and at J to 2 bases, leaving 5 bases not matched to a gene.

This clonotype showed up many times. The V call is TRBV20-1, the J call TRBJ2-3, with 7 bases that match TRBD2. The CDR3 consists of 14 residues. Germline V lookup: CDR1 DFQATT, CDR2 SNEGSKA (reference sequence). The ends lost 3 bases at V and 2 bases at J; junction bases unmatched: 5. The CDR3 region has the DNA TGCAGTGCTAGGGTGCGGGGGTACACAGATACGCAGTATTTT. It encodes CSARVRGYTDTQYF.

This clonotype was observed many times. CDR3: CASSIGGLAGNEQFF. CDR3 nucleotides: TGTGCCAGTAGTATAGGGGGACTAGCCGGCAATGAGCAGTTCTTC. The gene calls are TRBV19 and TRBJ2-1, with TRBD2 matching 9 bases. The length of the CDR3 is 15 residues. Germline values: CDR1 LNHDA, CDR2 SQIVND (reference sequence). V lost 1 base to trimming and J lost 6 bases; unmatched junction nucleotides: 4.

The chain links TRBV29-1 to TRBJ2-7; 11 nucleotides align to TRBD1. V gave up 3 bases and J gave up 3 bases; unmatched junction bases: 4. The germline gives CDR1 SQVTM, CDR2 ANQGSEA. The CDR3 is made up of 14 amino acids. This chain's CDR3 is CSVDSGTGGYEQYF. CDR3 in DNA: TGCAGCGTTGACTCCGGGACAGGGGGCTACGAGCAGTACTTC.

This clonotype was recorded many times. The rearrangement uses TRBV9 and TRBJ2-3; 10 positions match TRBD2. CDR3 length: 17 amino acids. J gave up 1 base and V 4 bases, and 9 bases lay outside the gene matches. Germline V gene data show CDR1 as SGDLS and CDR2 as YYNGEE. For the CDR3, the DNA is TGTGCCAGCAGCCCCCAAGGACTAGCGGTGGGCACAGATACGCAGTATTTT. Residues: CASSPQGLAVGTDTQYF.

The J gene is TRBJ1-1, the V gene TRBV6-1, with D hard to call. V was trimmed by 8 bases and J by 6 bases, leaving 19 bases between them. Germline assignment: CDR1 MNHNS and CDR2 SASEGT. The CDR3 runs 14 residues. The CDR3 reads CASSKGGRVSEAFF. The CDR3 DNA follows: TGTGCCAGCTCAAAGGGAGGGAGGGTATCTGAAGCTTTCTTT.

The gene calls are TRBV27 and TRBJ1-2, with TRBD1 matching over 8 bases. Losses at the gene ends were 4 bases for V and 4 bases for J; bases not matched to a gene: 8. Germline V lookup: CDR1 MNHEY, CDR2 SMNVEV (reference sequence). CDR3 length: 15 amino acids. The DNA for the CDR3 is TGTGCCAGCAGTTCCCAACTTGGACAGGGCTATGGCTACACCTTC. It is translated as CASSSQLGQGYGYTF.

The chain has TRBV4-1 and TRBJ2-6, with D unclear. CDR1 and CDR2 (germline): MGHRA, YSYEKL. The CDR3 is 15 residues long. V dropped 1 base and J dropped 1 base, with 5 bases sitting between them. The CDR3 region is CASSQVGSGANVLTF. In DNA, the CDR3 is TGCGCCAGCAGCCAAGTGGGGTCTGGGGCCAACGTCCTGACTTTC.

CDR3 DNA: TGTGCCAGCAAAAGGGCCACTGAAGCTTTCTTT. Encoded protein: CASKRATEAFF. This sequence joins TRBV27 and TRBJ1-1, with D unclear. The CDR3 runs 11 residues. CDR1 MNHEY and CDR2 SMNVEV come from the germline V gene (reference sequence). Trimming left V 7 bases short and J 4 bases short, with 7 bases between.

There are a few counts of this clonotype. This chain connects TRBV5-1 to TRBJ2-2, with TRBD1 identical over 8 bases. The germline gives CDR1 SGHRS, CDR2 YFSETQ. J was trimmed by 1 base and V by 5 bases; bases with no gene match: 10. This CDR3 comprises 17 residues. As DNA, the CDR3 is TGCGCCAGCAGTTCTGGACAGGGAAGATTGAACACCGGGGAGCTGTTTTTT. Protein sequence: CASSSGQGRLNTGELFF.

The chain joins TRBV7-8 to TRBJ2-1; tentatively, D is TRBD2 (7 bases). The CDR3 is 17 amino acids. Trimming pared 8 bases from V and 6 bases from J, leaving 26 bases between. Per the germline V gene, CDR1 is SGHVS and CDR2 is FQNEAQ. The CDR3 sequence is CASERGGGGPVLNEQFF. CDR3 nucleotides: TGTGCCAGCGAAAGGGGAGGGGGGGGCCCAGTTCTCAATGAGCAGTTCTTC.